The entry below gives a single TCR beta chain sequence along with its context. Its antigen is not known. The CDR3 length is 14 residues. V was pared by 5 bases and J by 2 bases, with 10 bases between. The V gene's germline CDR1 is SGHNT and CDR2 YENEEA. This sample was included in a study of T cell responses to AZD1222 COVID-19 vaccine. Overall study findings and caveats: CD4 TCRs associated with vaccination spanned spike, dominating at 160-218 and 743-854.

Some clones are missing from TCRdb's copy, which holds only in-frame ones; the method was immunoSEQ multiplex PCR. The table has roughly 130,000 clones, about nine tenths seen once; the top ten hold 18%. The sequences come from peripheral blood, collected on day 0 of MenACWY control vaccination. This rearrangement joins TRBV11-3 to TRBJ2-1; tentatively, D is TRBD2 (6 bases). This TCR derives from an adult in good health. CDR3 protein: CASSPRGTYNEQFF. CDR3 DNA sequence: TGTGCCAGCAGCCCCCGCGGGACCTACAATGAGCAGTTCTTC.